This T cell receptor beta chain was found in a study of T cells after yellow fever vaccination. The sample holds many counts of this clonotype. V lost 4 bases and J lost 4, with 23 bases in between. The germline CDR1 and CDR2 sequences are SGHRS and YFSETQ. CDR3 length equals 17 residues. A single record per CDR3 protein comes from TCRdb applying MiXCR to the 5' RACE reads. The sample has some 110,000 distinct CDR3 sequences, around 7.2% seen once; the top ten hold roughly 2.8%. The rearrangement uses TRBV5-1 and TRBJ1-2; no clear D gene. The specimen was CD4+ T cells sorted from PBMCs, collected approximately 40 days after the first yellow fever vaccination. This TCR derives from a man younger than 35 who received the YFV17D yellow fever vaccine. This chain's CDR3 is CASSPGLVATLSYGYTF. CDR3 coding DNA: TGCGCCAGCAGCCCAGGTTTGGTCGCGACCTTGTCCTATGGCTACACCTTC.